Presented here are 17 T cell receptor beta chains from one specimen sequenced in a study of shared clonotypes between healthy human individuals. Sequencing used immunoSEQ multiplex PCR; TCRdb keeps in-frame clones, though not all of them. The data hold fewer than 3 million clones, with less than 95% observed a single time. The sample consisted of naive CD4+ T cells from PBMCs. Subset described: CD45RA+ positively selected. Source of these receptors: a man aged 18 to 35 in good health. Some clones in this sample may be carry-over from other donors' samples.

The J gene is TRBJ1-2, the V gene TRBV18; D ambiguous. V was clipped by 2 bases and J by 5 bases, with 12 bases between them. The germline V gene encodes CDR1 KGHSH and CDR2 LQKENI. The CDR3 is made up of 14 amino acids. The CDR3 DNA is TGTGCCAGCTCACCATCGGGGAACCTGTATGGCTACACCTTC. Residues: CASSPSGNLYGYTF.

This sequence joins TRBV2 and TRBJ2-5, with a tentative D call TRBD1 (5 bases). V lost 6 bases to trimming and J lost 13 bases, with 18 bases between them. CDR1 SNHLY and CDR2 FYNNEI come from the germline V gene. The CDR3 is made up of 12 amino acids. CDR3 in amino acids: CASREDGRGAYF. CDR3 nucleotide sequence: TGTGCCAGCAGAGAGGACGGAAGGGGTGCGTACTTC.

A single count supports this clone. In nucleotides, the CDR3 is TGCGCCAGCAGCCCCGGTGATCCACAAGAGACCCAGTACTTC. As protein: CASSPGDPQETQYF. The chain joins TRBV5-1 to TRBJ2-5; D is undetermined. Deletions cut 4 bases from V and 2 bases from J, with 12 bases between. This CDR3 is 14 amino acids long. In germline, CDR1 is SGHRS, CDR2 YFSETQ.

The rearrangement joins TRBV6-1 to TRBJ2-7, with 7 bases identical to TRBD2. Germline CDR1 and CDR2: MNHNS and SASEGT. This CDR3 has 13 residues. With V trimmed by 9 bases and J by 2 bases, 7 bases remained unmatched. Here the CDR3 reads CASLGEGPYEQYF. The CDR3 bases are TGTGCCAGTCTGGGGGAGGGCCCCTACGAGCAGTACTTC.

The J gene is TRBJ1-2, the V gene TRBV6-5; D gene uncertain. Germline V gene data show CDR1 as MNHEY and CDR2 as SVGAGI. The CDR3 sequence is 14 residues long. The V and J ends lost 5 bases and 1 base respectively, with 11 bases between them. The CDR3: CASSPRQVNYGYTF. As DNA, the CDR3 is TGTGCCAGCAGTCCCAGGCAGGTTAACTATGGCTACACCTTC.

As to this clone: The identical CDR3 is also encoded by other nucleotide sequences in the sample. The chain is built from TRBV29-1 and TRBJ2-3; the match to TRBD1 covers 7 bases. The V segment lost 7 bases and the J segment 1 base; nucleotides outside the gene matches: 2. The CDR3 loop spans 12 amino acids. Germline V gene data show CDR1 as SQVTM and CDR2 as ANQGSEA. The CDR3 nucleotides read TGCAGCGGCGACAGGGGCACAGATACGCAGTATTTT. Its protein is CSGDRGTDTQYF.

The genes are TRBV11-2 and TRBJ1-3; D call uncertain. The CDR3 runs 15 residues. Trimming left V 4 bases short and J 3 bases short, with 13 bases between. Germline assignment: CDR1 SGHAT and CDR2 FQNNGV. DNA for the CDR3: TGTGCCAGCAGCTACCGACCGGGGAATGGAAACACCATATATTTT. Encoded protein: CASSYRPGNGNTIYF.

The chain employs TRBV7-7 and TRBJ2-6; D not resolved. The CDR3 is 14 amino acids. CDR1 is SSHAT, CDR2 FNYEAQ, per germline (reference sequence). V was clipped by 4 bases and J by 0 bases, with 4 bases between them. The CDR3 spells CASSSGSGANVLTF. DNA of the CDR3: TGTGCCAGCAGCTCGGGCTCTGGGGCCAACGTCCTGACTTTC.

V and J are TRBV10-1 and TRBJ2-7; 8 nucleotides line up with TRBD1. The V segment lost 11 bases and the J segment 5 bases; nucleotides outside the gene matches: 14. The CDR3 loop spans 14 amino acids. Germline loops: CDR1 WNHNN, CDR2 SYGVQD (reference sequence). DNA for the CDR3: TGCGCCGCTCGGGACAGGACCCCTTGGGACGAGCAGTACTTC. Translated: CAARDRTPWDEQYF.

A note on this clone: The same CDR3 is also encoded by other DNA sequences in this sample. This chain connects TRBV12-5 to TRBJ2-5; perhaps TRBD2 as D (6 bases). The CDR3 has 13 amino acids. The V end was cut by 1 base, the J end by 5 bases, with 8 bases between. The V gene's germline CDR1 is LGHNT and CDR2 FRNRAP. The DNA for the CDR3 is TGTGCTAGTGGTTTGGGCGGAGGGGAGACCCAGTACTTC. It encodes CASGLGGGETQYF.

The chain joins TRBV9 to TRBJ1-2; D unclear. Between the trimmed V and J ends, which lost 2 bases and 2 bases, there was a span of 7 bases. CDR3 length: 13 residues. The germline V gene has CDR1 SGDLS and CDR2 YYNGEE. The CDR3, as DNA: TGTGCCAGCAGCGTCCTCGAAAACTATGGCTACACCTTC. It yields the protein CASSVLENYGYTF.

This clone was seen a few times. The sample carries other DNA sequences with the same CDR3. The chain carries TRBV29-1 and TRBJ1-1, with D uncertain. The CDR3 is made up of 11 amino acids. Trimming removed 6 bases from V and 1 base from J, with 6 bases in between. Germline assignment: CDR1 SQVTM and CDR2 ANQGSEA. The CDR3 DNA is TGCAGCGTCGTCACGAACACTGAAGCTTTCTTT. The encoded protein is CSVVTNTEAFF.

V gene TRBV28 combines with J gene TRBJ1-1; D gene ambiguous. Germline values: CDR1 MDHEN, CDR2 SYDVKM. Between the trimmed V and J ends, which lost 1 base and 8 bases, there was a span of 11 bases. The CDR3 consists of 13 residues. The CDR3 loop is CASSLSYREEAFF. As DNA, the CDR3 is TGTGCCAGCAGTTTATCCTACCGGGAGGAAGCTTTCTTT. The full variable domain, in which reference TRBV28 and TRBJ1-1 provide the parts outside the CDR3, is DVKVTQSSRYLVKRTGEKVFLECVQDMDHENMFWYRQDPGLGLRLIYFSYDVKMKEKGDIPEGYSVSREKKERFSLILESASTNQTSMYLCASSLSYREEAFFGQGTRLTVV.

CDR3 nucleotides: TGTGCCTGGGGAACGCGGGGGGCCCCCTCAGATACGCAGTATTTT. It is translated as CAWGTRGAPSDTQYF. The rearrangement joins TRBV30 to TRBJ2-3, with 8 bases that match TRBD2. CDR3 length: 15 residues. CDR1 is GTSNPN and CDR2 is SVGIG in the germline V gene (reference sequence). The junction had 11 bases not matched to a gene; V was cut back by 5 bases and J by 4 bases.

The chain carries TRBV6-5 and TRBJ1-1, with D uncertain. Between the trimmed V and J ends, which lost 2 bases and 1 base, there was a span of 8 bases. Germline CDR1 MNHEY, CDR2 SVGAGI. The CDR3 spans 14 residues. The CDR3 loop is CASSYGPGNTEAFF. In DNA, the CDR3 is TGTGCCAGCAGTTACGGCCCGGGGAACACTGAAGCTTTCTTT.

The chain employs TRBV9 and TRBJ2-3, with 7 bases aligning to TRBD2. V lost 0 bases, J lost 5 bases, and 6 bases stayed unmatched. Germline lookup yields CDR1 SGDLS and CDR2 YYNGEE. The CDR3 is 15 residues long. For the CDR3, the DNA is TGTGCCAGCAGCGTAGCGTCCCGGGAGGTAGATACGCAGTATTTT. Residues: CASSVASREVDTQYF.

A remark on this clone: Other DNA sequences in the same sample also yield this CDR3. This sequence joins TRBV6-5 and TRBJ1-2; D is unclear. V was clipped by 5 bases and J by 0 bases, with 7 bases between them. Germline V lookup: CDR1 MNHEY, CDR2 SVGAGI. The CDR3 spans 13 residues. CDR3 nucleotide sequence: TGTGCCAGCAGTCGGACGGCTAACTATGGCTACACCTTC. Its protein product is CASSRTANYGYTF.